Listed below are T cell receptor beta chains from one sample, sequenced in a study of HIV-infected patients and healthy controls. A single record per CDR3 protein comes from TCRdb applying MiXCR to the 5' RACE reads. The table shows approximately 9,400 distinct CDR3 sequences, with roughly 9% occurring only once. Source: blood, taken during antiretroviral therapy. These receptors came from an adult with HIV infection. CDR3s leave out the opening cysteine and the closing phenylalanine or tryptophan. Fields, in order: V gene, J gene, CDR3 protein.

TRBV6-6	TRBJ2-4	ASSYPGQGRAKNIQY
TRBV29-1	TRBJ2-5	SVGVIQETQY
TRBV19	TRBJ1-5	ASSLNQGYQPQH
TRBV4-1	TRBJ2-5	ASSPPRQGHQETQY
TRBV5-1	NA	ASSRELAGGKNEQY
TRBV10-3	TRBJ2-7	AISETTGLGEQY
TRBV27	TRBJ2-7	AVGRAGYEQY
TRBV3-1	TRBJ2-5	ASSPRGSAGFETQY
TRBV24-1	TRBJ2-3	ATSDKTGTSGTDTQY
TRBV7-2	TRBJ1-4	ASSPGQGGEKLF
TRBV5-1	TRBJ1-2	ASSKGQGVDYGYT
TRBV20-1	TRBJ2-3	SARVSGRADTQY
TRBV5-4	TRBJ2-3	ASSLARVGDTQY
TRBV5-1	TRBJ2-2	ASSWGTVNTGELF
TRBV28	TRBJ2-7	ASSPPGLIVYEQY
TRBV19	TRBJ2-7	ASSMGTATYEQY
TRBV19	TRBJ2-7	ASSARRDSYEQY
TRBV20-1	TRBJ2-7	SAREPEISYEQY
TRBV14	TRBJ2-2	ASSLQGTGELF
TRBV20-1	TRBJ2-3	SAPPEGENSDTQY
TRBV20-1	TRBJ1-1	SARDSGTGNTEAF
TRBV20-1	TRBJ2-7	SALQGSSSYEQY
TRBV13	TRBJ2-7	ASSLKGAHSYEQY
TRBV5-6	TRBJ2-3	ASSLAHGADTQY
TRBV12-3/TRBV12-4	TRBJ2-1	ASSPGGLGRPF